A selection of T cell receptor beta chains follows, all from one sample in a study of blood T cell repertoires in COVID-19. Profiling relied on immunoSEQ multiplex PCR, and the TCRdb table lists in-frame clones only, not all of them. Of roughly 700,000 clones listed, about 87% are singletons. The source material was peripheral blood. These receptors were taken from a woman aged 18-29 years with acute or convalescent COVID-19. CDR3s include the opening cysteine and the closing phenylalanine or tryptophan. Size tells how often a clone was seen (once, few, many) or the class of an expanded clone, and some rows leave it out.

TRBJ2-1,TRBV11-3,.,CASSPSAGRLFF
TRBJ1-5,TRBV28,.,CASRGDRGWGSNQPQHF
TRBJ2-5,TRBV7-2,.,CASSLSGTGASGAQYF
TRBJ1-5,TRBV6-6,once,CASSAGLNQPQHF
TRBJ1-1,TRBV30,few,CAWRVGDRVNTEAFF
TRBJ1-1,TRBV5-5,.,CASSQVGGRTEAFF
TRBJ2-3,TRBV6-2/TRBV6-3,.,CASSRWGGRGSTDTQYF
TRBJ2-1,TRBV9,.,CASSDRTSVSEQFF
TRBJ1-3,TRBV7-2,.,CASSIGRRSTIYF
TRBJ1-2,TRBV28,.,CASSLMGQGGYTF
TRBJ2-2,TRBV5-6,once,CASSPGTGLPGELFF
TRBJ1-1,TRBV5-6,.,CASSLRTGGFSNTEAFF
TRBJ1-2,TRBV21-1,.,CASSKGGRTLGGYGYTF
TRBJ1-6,TRBV9,.,CASTEDRDSRVSSYNSPLHF
TRBJ1-4,TRBV27,.,CASSVRTNEKLFF
TRBJ2-7,TRBV24-1,.,CATSDSPTEAGVYEQYF
TRBJ2-2,TRBV6-5,.,CASSYSWTSGTGELFF
TRBJ1-2,TRBV9,.,CASSVERDYGYTF
TRBJ2-3,TRBV1,.,CTSGGLAGTDTQYF
TRBJ2-2,TRBV25-1,.,CASSESDRGRSGELFF
TRBJ1-1,TRBV12-5,.,CASGLNRYTEAFF
TRBJ1-2,TRBV20-1,.,CSATLNYGYTF
TRBJ2-2,TRBV19,.,CASSFGRAGELFF
TRBJ2-2,TRBV29-1,.,CSVGQTNTGELFF
TRBJ2-7,TRBV9,.,CASSAHRGSYEQYF
TRBJ2-5,TRBV6-5,once,CASRQNQETQYF
TRBJ1-2,TRBV11-2,.,CASSLSSGFLYGYTF
TRBJ1-1,TRBV19,.,CASRNRDRGLGTEAFF
TRBJ1-2,TRBV6-5,.,CASSYSGTGGIYGYTF